This T cell receptor beta chain stems from a study of CXCR3-negative and CXCR3-positive naive CD8 T cells. Among CD8+ T cells, naive ones were CD45RO-CCR7+CD27+CD95-. To note about this clonotype: Its matching antigen is unknown.

Study-wide points: Compared with CXCR3-negative naive cells, CXCR3-positive naive cells showed more hydrophobic TRB CDR3s.

Per the germline V gene, CDR1 is SQVTM and CDR2 is ANQGSEA. The CDR3 has 13 residues. The libraries of TRB cDNA were prepared using 5' RACE with UMI labels. TCRdb reprocessed the 5' RACE reads, with one entry per CDR3 protein and no DNA. The sample table sets out about 56,000 distinct CDR3 sequences. The chain uses TRBV29-1 and TRBJ2-7; TCRdb lists TRBD1, though no DNA is available to test this call. The clonotype comes from a human donor in good health. Some clones in this sample may be carry-over from other donors' samples. Input material: naive CXCR3+ CD8+ T cells from blood. Subset of the sample: CD45RO-CCR7+CD27+CD95- naive CD8+ T cells expressing CXCR3 (TNR3+). CDR3 residues: CSALGGGVHEQYF.